The rows below give T cell receptor beta chains drawn from one sample of a study of cytomegalovirus exposure and HLA in healthy donors. Produced via immunoSEQ multiplex PCR; TCRdb's table is partial and in-frame only. The repertoire holds some 120,000 clones, about 11% seen once, with 4% to 5% in the top ten. Sequencing was carried out using PBMCs. These receptors originate from a woman between 18 and 29 years old in good health and CMV-seropositive. Both conserved end residues are part of each CDR3. Fields, in order: D gene, J gene, clone size, V gene, CDR3 protein, CDR3 DNA. The D gene is left open where the match is weak. Clone size is shown for a subset of rows, as once, few, many or a class of expanded clone.

D gene: .
J gene: TRBJ2-2
clone size: .
V gene: TRBV7-9
CDR3 protein: CASSRAAPADTGELFF
CDR3 DNA: TGTGCCAGCAGCCGGGCCGCCCCAGCGGACACCGGGGAGCTGTTTTTT

D gene: TRBD2
J gene: TRBJ2-1
clone size: .
V gene: TRBV7-3
CDR3 protein: CASSSGTSGLNEQFF
CDR3 DNA: TGTGCCAGCAGCTCCGGGACTAGCGGCCTCAATGAGCAGTTCTTC

D gene: .
J gene: TRBJ2-5
clone size: .
V gene: TRBV5-1
CDR3 protein: CASSLRDTQETQYF
CDR3 DNA: TGCGCCAGCAGCCTCCGGGACACCCAAGAGACCCAGTACTTC

D gene: .
J gene: TRBJ1-2
clone size: .
V gene: TRBV23-1
CDR3 protein: CASSQRFGLYGYTF
CDR3 DNA: TGCGCCAGCAGTCAAAGGTTTGGGCTCTATGGCTACACCTTC

D gene: TRBD2
J gene: TRBJ2-1
clone size: few
V gene: TRBV29-1
CDR3 protein: CSVELAVSYNEQFF
CDR3 DNA: TGCAGCGTTGAACTAGCGGTATCCTACAATGAGCAGTTCTTC

D gene: .
J gene: TRBJ2-5
clone size: few
V gene: TRBV6-5
CDR3 protein: CASTPQEVGETQYF
CDR3 DNA: TGTGCCAGCACACCCCAAGAGGTTGGGGAGACCCAGTACTTC

D gene: .
J gene: TRBJ2-7
clone size: .
V gene: TRBV18
CDR3 protein: CASSVRDSGEQYF
CDR3 DNA: TGTGCCAGCTCAGTACGGGACTCCGGCGAGCAGTACTTC

D gene: .
J gene: TRBJ2-1
clone size: few
V gene: TRBV19
CDR3 protein: CASSMVGSPEQFF
CDR3 DNA: TGTGCCAGTAGTATGGTCGGGAGCCCTGAGCAGTTCTTC

D gene: .
J gene: TRBJ1-2
clone size: few
V gene: TRBV21-1
CDR3 protein: CASSKAAVTYGYTF
CDR3 DNA: TGTGCCAGCAGCAAAGCGGCGGTGACTTATGGCTACACCTTC

D gene: .
J gene: TRBJ2-7
clone size: .
V gene: TRBV7-2
CDR3 protein: CASSLVGGVTYEQYF
CDR3 DNA: TGTGCCAGCAGCTTAGTGGGCGGGGTCACCTACGAGCAGTACTTC

D gene: TRBD1
J gene: TRBJ1-1
clone size: .
V gene: TRBV7-3
CDR3 protein: CASSPTGTERAFF
CDR3 DNA: TGTGCCAGCAGTCCGACCGGGACAGAGAGAGCTTTCTTT

D gene: .
J gene: TRBJ1-1
clone size: .
V gene: TRBV28
CDR3 protein: CASSGSGSRSEAFF
CDR3 DNA: TGTGCCAGCAGTGGGTCGGGGAGTAGGTCTGAAGCTTTCTTT

D gene: TRBD1
J gene: TRBJ1-1
clone size: .
V gene: TRBV2
CDR3 protein: CASNREGATEAFF
CDR3 DNA: TGTGCCAGCAATCGGGAGGGGGCCACTGAAGCTTTCTTT

D gene: .
J gene: TRBJ2-3
clone size: .
V gene: TRBV19
CDR3 protein: CASSIGRRGAPNTDTQYF
CDR3 DNA: TGTGCCAGTAGTATAGGCCGGAGGGGCGCTCCTAACACAGATACGCAGTATTTT

D gene: .
J gene: TRBJ2-2
clone size: few
V gene: TRBV6-5
CDR3 protein: CASTGNTGELFF
CDR3 DNA: TGTGCCAGCACCGGGAACACCGGGGAGCTGTTTTTT

D gene: TRBD2
J gene: TRBJ2-1
clone size: few
V gene: TRBV29-1
CDR3 protein: CSVRLAGVEQFF
CDR3 DNA: TGCAGCGTTCGGCTAGCGGGAGTCGAGCAGTTCTTC